This T cell receptor beta chain was sequenced for a study of OX40 agonist ivuxolimab in advanced cancers. For the study at large: Participants, approximately 80% male, averaged roughly 59 years of age, ranging from roughly 20 to 79.

Comment on this clone: Its target is unknown.

CDR3 length: 14 residues. V lost 3 bases and J lost 2, with 12 bases in between. The germline gives CDR1 SGHRS, CDR2 YFSETQ. Sequencing used immunoSEQ multiplex PCR; TCRdb keeps in-frame clones, though not all of them. The sample holds roughly 56,000 clones, around nine tenths seen once. Study outcomes and limitations: Expanded clones were, on average, more numerous among CD8+ T cells than CD4+.

This chain links TRBV5-1 with TRBJ2-7; D might be TRBD2 (6 bases). Source: CD4+ or CD8+ T cells sorted from blood, taken in a trial of the OX40 agonist ivuxolimab. The source is an adult with an advanced solid tumor such as melanoma, head and neck, liver or kidney cancer. CDR3 region: CASSYSGSTYEQYF. The CDR3, as DNA: TGCGCCAGCAGCTATAGCGGCAGTACCTACGAGCAGTACTTC.